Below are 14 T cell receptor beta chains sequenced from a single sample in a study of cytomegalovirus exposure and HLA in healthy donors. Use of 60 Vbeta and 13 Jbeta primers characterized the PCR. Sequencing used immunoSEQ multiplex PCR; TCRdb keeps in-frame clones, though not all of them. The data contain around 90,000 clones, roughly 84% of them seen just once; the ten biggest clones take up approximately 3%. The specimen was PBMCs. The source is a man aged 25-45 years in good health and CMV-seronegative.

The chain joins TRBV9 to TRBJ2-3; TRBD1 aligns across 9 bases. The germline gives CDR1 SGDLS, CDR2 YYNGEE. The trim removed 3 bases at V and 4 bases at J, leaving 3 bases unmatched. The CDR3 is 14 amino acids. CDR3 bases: TGTGCCAGCAGCGCAGGACAGGGGTCAGATACGCAGTATTTT. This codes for CASSAGQGSDTQYF.

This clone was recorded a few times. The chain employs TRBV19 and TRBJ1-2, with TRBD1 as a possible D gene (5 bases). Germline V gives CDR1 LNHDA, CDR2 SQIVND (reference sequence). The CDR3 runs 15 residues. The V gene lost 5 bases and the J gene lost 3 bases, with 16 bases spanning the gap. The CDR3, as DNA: TGTGCCAGTAGTGACGGGACTTACCGCGACTATGGCTACACCTTC. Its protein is CASSDGTYRDYGYTF.

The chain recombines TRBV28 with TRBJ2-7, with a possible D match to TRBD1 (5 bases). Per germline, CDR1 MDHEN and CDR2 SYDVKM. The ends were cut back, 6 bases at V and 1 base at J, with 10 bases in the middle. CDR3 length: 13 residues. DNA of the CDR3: TGTGCCAGCAGGGAAACAGGATCCTACGAGCAGTACTTC. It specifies CASRETGSYEQYF.

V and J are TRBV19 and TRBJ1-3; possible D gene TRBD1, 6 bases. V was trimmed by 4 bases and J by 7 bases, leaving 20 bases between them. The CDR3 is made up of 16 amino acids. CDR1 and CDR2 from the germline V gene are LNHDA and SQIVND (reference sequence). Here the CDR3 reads CASSTPGQNGGNTIYF. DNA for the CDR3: TGTGCCAGTAGTACCCCCGGACAGAACGGGGGGAACACCATATATTTT.

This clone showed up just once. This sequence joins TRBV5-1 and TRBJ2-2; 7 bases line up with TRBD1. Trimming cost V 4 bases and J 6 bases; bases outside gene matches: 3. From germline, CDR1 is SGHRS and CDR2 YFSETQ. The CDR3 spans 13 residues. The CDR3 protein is CASSTGTAGELFF. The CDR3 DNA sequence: TGCGCCAGCAGCACCGGGACAGCCGGGGAGCTGTTTTTT.

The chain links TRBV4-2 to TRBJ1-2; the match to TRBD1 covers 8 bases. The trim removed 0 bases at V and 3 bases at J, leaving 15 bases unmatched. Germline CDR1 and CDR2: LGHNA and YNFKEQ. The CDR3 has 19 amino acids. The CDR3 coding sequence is TGTGCCAGCAGCCAAGACCCCACAGGGGGGGGAGTTCGGGACTATGGCTACACCTTC. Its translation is CASSQDPTGGGVRDYGYTF.

The CDR3, as DNA: TGTGCCAGCAGTGAGGGGCAGTTCCAAGAGACCCAGTACTTC. Translating gives CASSEGQFQETQYF. J is TRBJ2-5 and V is TRBV6-1, with D possibly being TRBD1 (5 bases). The V gene lost 3 bases and the J gene lost 1 base, with 9 bases spanning the gap. This CDR3 is built from 14 residues. Per germline, CDR1 MNHNS and CDR2 SASEGT.

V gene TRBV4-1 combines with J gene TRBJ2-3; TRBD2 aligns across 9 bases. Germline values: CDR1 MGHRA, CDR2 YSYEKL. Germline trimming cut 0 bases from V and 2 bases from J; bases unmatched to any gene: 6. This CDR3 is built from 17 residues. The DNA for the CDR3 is TGCGCCAGCAGCCAAGAGGCTAGCGGGGCGAACACAGATACGCAGTATTTT. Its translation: CASSQEASGANTDTQYF.

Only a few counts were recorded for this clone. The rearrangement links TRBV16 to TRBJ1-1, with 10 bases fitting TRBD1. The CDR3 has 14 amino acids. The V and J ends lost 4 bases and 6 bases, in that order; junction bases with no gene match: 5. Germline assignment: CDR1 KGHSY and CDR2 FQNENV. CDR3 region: CASSLGQGLAEAFF. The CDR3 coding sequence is TGTGCCAGCAGCCTGGGACAGGGGCTCGCTGAAGCTTTCTTT.

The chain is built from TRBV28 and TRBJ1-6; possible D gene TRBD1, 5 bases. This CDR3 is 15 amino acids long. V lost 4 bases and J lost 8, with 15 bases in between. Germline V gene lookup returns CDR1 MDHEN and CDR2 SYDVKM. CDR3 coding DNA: TGTGCCAGCAGTTCTCCCTCGGACAATGATTCACCCCTCCACTTT. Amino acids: CASSSPSDNDSPLHF. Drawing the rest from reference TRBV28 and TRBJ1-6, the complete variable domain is DVKVTQSSRYLVKRTGEKVFLECVQDMDHENMFWYRQDPGLGLRLIYFSYDVKMKEKGDIPEGYSVSREKKERFSLILESASTNQTSMYLCASSSPSDNDSPLHFGNGTRLTVT.

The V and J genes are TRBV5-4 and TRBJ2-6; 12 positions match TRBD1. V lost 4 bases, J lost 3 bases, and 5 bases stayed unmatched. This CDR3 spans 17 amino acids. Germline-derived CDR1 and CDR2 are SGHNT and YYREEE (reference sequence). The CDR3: CASSAGQGAGGANVLTF. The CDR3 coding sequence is TGTGCCAGCAGCGCGGGACAGGGGGCTGGTGGGGCCAACGTCCTGACTTTC.

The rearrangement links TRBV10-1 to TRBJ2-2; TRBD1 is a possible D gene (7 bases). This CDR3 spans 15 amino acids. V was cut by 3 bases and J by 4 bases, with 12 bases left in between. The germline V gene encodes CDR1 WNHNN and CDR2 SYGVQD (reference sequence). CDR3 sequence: CASSENRGGTGELFF. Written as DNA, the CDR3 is TGCGCCAGCAGTGAAAACAGGGGAGGCACCGGGGAGCTGTTTTTT.

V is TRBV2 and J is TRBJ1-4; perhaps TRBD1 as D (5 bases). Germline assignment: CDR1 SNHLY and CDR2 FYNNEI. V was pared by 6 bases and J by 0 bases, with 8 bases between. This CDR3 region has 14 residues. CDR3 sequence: CASRSTATNEKLFF. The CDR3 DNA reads TGTGCCAGCAGGTCGACAGCAACTAATGAAAAACTGTTTTTT.

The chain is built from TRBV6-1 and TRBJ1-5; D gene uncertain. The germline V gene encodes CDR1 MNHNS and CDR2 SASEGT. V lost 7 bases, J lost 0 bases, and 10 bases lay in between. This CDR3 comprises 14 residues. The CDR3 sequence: CASIPVYSNQPQHF. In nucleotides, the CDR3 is TGTGCCAGCATCCCCGTTTATAGCAATCAGCCCCAGCATTTT.